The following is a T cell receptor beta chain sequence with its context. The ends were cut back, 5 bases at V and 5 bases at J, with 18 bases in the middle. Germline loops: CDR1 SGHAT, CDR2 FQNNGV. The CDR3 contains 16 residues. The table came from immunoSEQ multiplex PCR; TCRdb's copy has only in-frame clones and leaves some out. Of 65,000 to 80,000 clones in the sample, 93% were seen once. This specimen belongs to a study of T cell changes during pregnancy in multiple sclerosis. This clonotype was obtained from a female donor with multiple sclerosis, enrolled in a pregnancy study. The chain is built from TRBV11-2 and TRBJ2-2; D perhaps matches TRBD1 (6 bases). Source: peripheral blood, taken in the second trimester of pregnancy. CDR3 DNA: TGTGCCAGCAGCCCCCCACAGGGACGGATTACCGGGGAGCTGTTTTTT. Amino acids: CASSPPQGRITGELFF.